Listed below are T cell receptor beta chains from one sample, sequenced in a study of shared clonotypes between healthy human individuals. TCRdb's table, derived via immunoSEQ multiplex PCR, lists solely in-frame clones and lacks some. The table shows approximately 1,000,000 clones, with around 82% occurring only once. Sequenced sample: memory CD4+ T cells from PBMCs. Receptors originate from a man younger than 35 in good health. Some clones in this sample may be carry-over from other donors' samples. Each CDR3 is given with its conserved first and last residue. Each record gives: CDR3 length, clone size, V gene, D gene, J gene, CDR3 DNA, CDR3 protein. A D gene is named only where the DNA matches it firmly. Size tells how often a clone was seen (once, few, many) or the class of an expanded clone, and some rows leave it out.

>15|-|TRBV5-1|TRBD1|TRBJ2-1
TGCGCCAGCAGCCCGGGACAGCTCTCCTACAATGAGCAGTTCTTC
CASSPGQLSYNEQFF
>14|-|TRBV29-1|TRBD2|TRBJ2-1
TGCAGCGTCGCCCTCTTACTAGCGGGAGGTGAGCAGTTCTTC
CSVALLLAGGEQFF
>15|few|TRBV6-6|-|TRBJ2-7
TGTGCCACCGTGCGAGGTCAGAGTCAATCGTACGAGCAGTACTTC
CATVRGQSQSYEQYF
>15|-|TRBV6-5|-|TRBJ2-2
TGTGCCAGCAGCCCCTCGAGGGGGGGCACCGGGGAGCTGTTTTTT
CASSPSRGGTGELFF
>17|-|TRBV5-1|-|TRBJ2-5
TGCGCCAGCAGCCGGAGAAGGGGACTTACCTACCAAGAGACCCAGTACTTC
CASSRRRGLTYQETQYF
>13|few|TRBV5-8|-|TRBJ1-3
TGTGCCAGCAGCTCCTCACTTCGAAACACCATATATTTT
CASSSSLRNTIYF
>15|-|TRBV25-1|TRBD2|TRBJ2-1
TGTGCCAGCAGTACACCGGGACTAGCGAACAATGAGCAGTTCTTC
CASSTPGLANNEQFF
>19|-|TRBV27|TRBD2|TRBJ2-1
TGTGCCAGCAGTTTATCGGCCCTAGCGGGAGGGGTTGTCGTCAATGAGCAGTTCTTC
CASSLSALAGGVVVNEQFF
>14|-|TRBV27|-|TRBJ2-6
TGTGCCAGCAGTTCGAGGGCAGGGGCCAACGTCCTGACTTTC
CASSSRAGANVLTF
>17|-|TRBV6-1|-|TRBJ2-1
TGTGCCAGCAGTGAAACGGCAGTCCTAAGGGCCTACAATGAGCAGTTCTTC
CASSETAVLRAYNEQFF
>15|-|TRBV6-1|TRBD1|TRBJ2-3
TGTGCCAGCAGGCCTTGGACAGGGGGCACAGATACGCAGTATTTT
CASRPWTGGTDTQYF
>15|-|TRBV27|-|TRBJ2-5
TGTGCCAACCAGGGGCCACGGGGTTGTCAAGAGACCCAGTACTTC
CANQGPRGCQETQYF
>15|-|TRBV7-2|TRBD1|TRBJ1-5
TGTGCCAGCAGCCTTCAGACAGGGACAAATCAGCCCCAGCATTTT
CASSLQTGTNQPQHF
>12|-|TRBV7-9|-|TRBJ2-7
TGTGCCAGCAGCGCACCAAGTTACGAGCAGTACTTC
CASSAPSYEQYF
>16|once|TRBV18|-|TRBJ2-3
TGTGCCAGCTCACTCCAAACGGGACGGTACACAGATACGCAGTATTTT
CASSLQTGRYTDTQYF
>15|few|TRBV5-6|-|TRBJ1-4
TGTGCCAGCAGCTTTGCCCGGAAGACTAATGAAAAACTGTTTTTT
CASSFARKTNEKLFF
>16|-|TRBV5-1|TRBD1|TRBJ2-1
TGCGCCAGCAGCTTGGGGCAGGGGGCCGCCTACAATGAGCAGTTCTTC
CASSLGQGAAYNEQFF
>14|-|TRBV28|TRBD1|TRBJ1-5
TGTGCCAGCAGACCAACAGGGGGATATCAGCCCCAGCATTTT
CASRPTGGYQPQHF
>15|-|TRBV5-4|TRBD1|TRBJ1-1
TGTGCCAGCAGTTCTGGACAGGGGGCAAGATATGAAGCTTTCTTT
CASSSGQGARYEAFF
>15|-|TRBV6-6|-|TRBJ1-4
TGTGCCAGCAGGTCCTACAACTTACCGGGGGAAAAACTGTTTTTT
CASRSYNLPGEKLFF
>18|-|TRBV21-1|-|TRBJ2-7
TGTGCCAGCAGCAAAAAATCAATCGGGCACAGGAGCTCCTACGAGCAGTACTTC
CASSKKSIGHRSSYEQYF
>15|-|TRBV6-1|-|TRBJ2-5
TGTGCCAGCAGTGAAGCTCTCACAGTCCAAGAGACCCAGTACTTC
CASSEALTVQETQYF
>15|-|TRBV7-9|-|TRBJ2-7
TGTGCCAGCAGCAAACAGGGGACTTACTCCTACGAGCAGTACTTC
CASSKQGTYSYEQYF
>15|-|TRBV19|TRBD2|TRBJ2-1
TGTGCCAGTAGTATAGATAAGGGACTAGCAGGAGAGCAGTTCTTC
CASSIDKGLAGEQFF
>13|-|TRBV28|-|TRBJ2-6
TGTGCCAGCAGTCAAGGGAAGGCCAACGTCCTGACTTTC
CASSQGKANVLTF
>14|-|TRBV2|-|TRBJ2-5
TGTGCCAGCAGTGAAGGTGAGGGACAAGAGACCCAGTACTTC
CASSEGEGQETQYF
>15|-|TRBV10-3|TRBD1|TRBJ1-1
TGTGCCATCTCCGGGACAGGGGGCTCAATCACTGAAGCTTTCTTT
CAISGTGGSITEAFF
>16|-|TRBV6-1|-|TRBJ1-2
TGTGCCAGCAGTGAAGCGAATGGGCAGAGAGCTTATGGCTACACCTTC
CASSEANGQRAYGYTF
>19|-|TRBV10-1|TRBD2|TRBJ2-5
TGCGCCAGCAGTGATCAGGGACTAGCGGGAGGCCGACTCCAAGAGACCCAGTACTTC
CASSDQGLAGGRLQETQYF